The 2 T cell receptor beta chains presented below share a single source sample, sequenced in a study of cytomegalovirus exposure and HLA in healthy donors. PCR involved 60 Vbeta and 13 Jbeta primers. Sequencing was performed with immunoSEQ multiplex PCR; in TCRdb, only in-frame clones are kept and a portion is missing. Altogether about 150,000 clones are present, around three quarters being singletons, with the ten largest covering 1.8%. The sequenced sample was PBMCs. The origin of the receptors is a man aged 35 to 55 in good health and CMV-seronegative.

The chain is built from TRBV6-6 and TRBJ2-7, with D maybe TRBD2 (5 bases). The germline V and J ends were trimmed by 0 bases and 2 bases, with 11 bases remaining between them. The CDR3 is made up of 15 amino acids. Germline V CDR1 and CDR2: MNHNY, SVGAGI (reference sequence). The CDR3 DNA is TGTGCCAGCAGTTACTCAGGGAGACCTACCTACGAGCAGTACTTC. It encodes CASSYSGRPTYEQYF.

This clone came up a few times. This chain uses TRBV30 with TRBJ2-1; 8 bases are a match to TRBD2. V gave up 0 bases and J gave up 3 bases; unmatched junction bases: 7. CDR3 length: 16 residues. Germline V gene data show CDR1 as GTSNPN and CDR2 as SVGIG (reference sequence). This CDR3 reads CAWSVRLGLDYNEQFF. The CDR3 DNA is TGTGCCTGGAGTGTACGATTGGGACTAGACTACAATGAGCAGTTCTTC.